The 24 T cell receptor beta chains presented below share a single source sample, sequenced in a study of blood T cell repertoires in COVID-19 (dated by TCRdb to 2018 to 2021). Library method: the immunoSEQ multiplex PCR assay. The source is immuneACCESS, and TCRdb retained only in-frame sequences with V and J called. Part of the clones is not carried over; for the studies checked, unresolved V genes explain less than half of this, and the remainder is unexplained. The sample has about 140,000 clones on record, about three quarters of them singletons. The ten largest clones capture 9% of the sample. Sequencing was performed on peripheral blood. The receptor set was obtained from a woman in her fifties or sixties with active or convalescent COVID-19.

The rearrangement joins TRBV27 to TRBJ2-3; 12 bases line up with TRBD2. This CDR3 is 18 amino acids long. Germline assignment: CDR1 MNHEY and CDR2 SMNVEV (reference sequence). The junction had 12 bases not matched to a gene; V was cut back by 4 bases and J by 4 bases. The DNA for the CDR3 is TGTGCCAGCAGTTGGAGACTAGCGGGGGATCGAGAGGCAGATACGCAGTATTTT. Its translation: CASSWRLAGDREADTQYF.

The J gene is TRBJ1-2, the V gene TRBV5-1; D is perhaps TRBD1 (5 bases). Germline CDR1 reads SGHRS; CDR2 reads YFSETQ. Trimming stripped 0 bases from V and 6 bases from J, with 18 bases between. CDR3 length: 16 amino acids. The CDR3 protein is CASSLAPLGGEDGYTF. The CDR3 DNA reads as TGCGCCAGCAGCTTGGCCCCTTTGGGAGGGGAGGATGGCTACACCTTC.

This chain links TRBV18 with TRBJ2-2; 14 positions agree with TRBD2. V lost 3 bases to trimming and J lost 0 bases; unmatched junction nucleotides: 3. CDR3 length: 18 amino acids. Germline V lookup: CDR1 KGHSH, CDR2 LQKENI. CDR3 protein: CASSPGTSGGTNTGELFF. CDR3 in DNA: TGTGCCAGCTCACCCGGGACTAGCGGGGGTACGAACACCGGGGAGCTGTTTTTT.

The table lists this clone with a count of one. The chain recombines TRBV14 with TRBJ2-1; D possibly corresponds to TRBD1 (5 bases). The germline gives CDR1 SGHDN, CDR2 FVKESK. The V gene lost 0 bases and the J gene lost 12 bases, with 9 bases spanning the gap. The CDR3 has 12 residues. The CDR3 protein is CASSQEDKGQFF. CDR3 in DNA: TGTGCCAGCAGCCAAGAGGACAAAGGGCAGTTCTTC.

The rearrangement joins TRBV3-1 (or the pseudogene TRBV3-2) to TRBJ2-5, with D possibly matching TRBD2 (5 bases). Germline CDR1 LGHDT, CDR2 YNNKEL (reference sequence). The germline V and J ends were trimmed by 4 bases and 1 base, with 16 bases remaining between them. This CDR3 region has 16 residues. DNA of the CDR3: TGTGCCAGCAGCCTCCGCTCAGCGGCGCCCCAAGAGACCCAGTACTTC. This translates into CASSLRSAAPQETQYF.

This chain joins TRBV18 and TRBJ1-2; 8 positions match TRBD1. V gave up 3 bases and J gave up 4 bases; unmatched junction bases: 13. Germline V gives CDR1 KGHSH, CDR2 LQKENI. The CDR3 totals 17 residues. CDR3 protein: CASSPGTGSRVGYGYTF. DNA for the CDR3: TGTGCCAGCTCACCCGGGACAGGCTCACGAGTGGGCTATGGCTACACCTTC.

The V and J genes are TRBV7-2 and TRBJ2-5; the match to TRBD2 covers 14 bases. After removal of 3 bases from V and 4 bases from J, the junction contained 4 bases not matched to a gene. The V gene's germline CDR1 is SGHTA and CDR2 FQGNSA. The CDR3 has 16 amino acids. The CDR3 DNA is TGTGCCAGCAGCTTGGGCGGGACTAGCGGGAGAGAGACCCAGTACTTC. This encodes CASSLGGTSGRETQYF.

The V gene is TRBV5-1, the J gene TRBJ1-2, with no clear D. The CDR3 loop spans 12 amino acids. Trimming left V 0 bases short and J 8 bases short, with 8 bases between. Germline V lookup: CDR1 SGHRS, CDR2 YFSETQ. The CDR3, as DNA: TGCGCCAGCAGCTTGGGGTCGGGAGGCTACACCTTC. Translated: CASSLGSGGYTF.

This chain uses TRBV19 with TRBJ1-2; maybe TRBD1 (6 bases). Germline V gene sequence: CDR1 LNHDA, CDR2 SQIVND (reference sequence). CDR3 length: 15 residues. V was trimmed by 5 bases and J by 4 bases, leaving 17 bases between them. DNA of the CDR3: TGTGCCAGTAGTGCCACAGGGAGCTCCCTCTATGGCTACACCTTC. This gives the protein CASSATGSSLYGYTF.

This chain links TRBV11-2 with TRBJ2-7; D is ambiguous. This CDR3 spans 15 amino acids. Trimming removed 5 bases from V and 2 bases from J, with 16 bases in between. From germline, CDR1 is SGHAT and CDR2 FQNNGV. Here the CDR3 reads CASSIRHVTTYEQYF. CDR3 DNA: TGTGCCAGCAGCATTAGACACGTTACCACCTACGAGCAGTACTTC.

V and J are TRBV6-5 and TRBJ2-2; 8 positions match TRBD1. The CDR3 covers 15 residues. After removal of 6 bases from V and 5 bases from J, the junction contained 8 bases not matched to a gene. CDR1 is MNHEY and CDR2 is SVGAGI in the germline V gene. CDR3 residues: CASSRPRTGTGELFF. The CDR3 coding sequence is TGTGCCAGCAGCCGCCCGCGGACAGGGACCGGGGAGCTGTTTTTT.

The chain carries TRBV25-1 and TRBJ2-7, with TRBD1 matching 8 bases. Trimming at V came to 4 bases and at J to 2 bases, leaving 4 bases not matched to a gene. The CDR3 runs 14 residues. The germline CDR1 and CDR2 sequences are MGHDK and SYGVNS. The chain's CDR3 is CASSVPGQAYEQYF. CDR3 bases: TGTGCCAGCAGTGTACCGGGACAGGCCTACGAGCAGTACTTC.

The chain combines TRBV6-5 with TRBJ2-6; 9 bases agree with TRBD1. Germline CDR1 MNHEY, CDR2 SVGAGI. V lost 6 bases and J lost 10; bases outside the gene matches: 7. The CDR3 is 14 residues long. As DNA, the CDR3 is TGTGCCAGCAGCTCGGGACAGGGAGAAAACGTCCTGACTTTC. Protein sequence: CASSSGQGENVLTF.

The chain recombines TRBV28 with TRBJ1-3; 7 bases map to TRBD1. With V trimmed by 5 bases and J by 0 bases, 7 bases remained unmatched. This CDR3 region has 16 residues. CDR1 MDHEN and CDR2 SYDVKM come from the germline V gene. CDR3 sequence reads: CASSKQGTSSGNTIYF. CDR3 nucleotides: TGTGCCAGCAGTAAACAGGGGACTAGCTCTGGAAACACCATATATTTT.

This clone has a handful of counts. The V gene is TRBV18, the J gene TRBJ1-1, with D uncertain. CDR1 and CDR2 (germline): KGHSH, LQKENI. The CDR3 length is 14 residues. The ends were cut back, 2 bases at V and 0 bases at J, with 7 bases in the middle. CDR3 DNA: TGTGCCAGCTCACCATCACAGATGAACACTGAAGCTTTCTTT. Translated, it gives CASSPSQMNTEAFF.

The chain uses TRBV19 and TRBJ1-2; D is uncertain. Trimming left V 5 bases short and J 5 bases short, with 24 bases between. Germline values: CDR1 LNHDA, CDR2 SQIVND (reference sequence). This CDR3 is built from 17 residues. The CDR3 DNA reads TGTGCCAGTAGTCGAGGAAGCCATTCCTCCGTCATATATGGCTACACCTTC. Its translation: CASSRGSHSSVIYGYTF. The full variable domain, rest sourced from reference TRBV19 and TRBJ1-2, is DGGITQSPKYLFRKEGQNVTLSCEQNLNHDAMYWYRQDPGQGLRLIYYSQIVNDFQKGDIAEGYSVSREKKESFPLTVTSAQKNPTAFYLCASSRGSHSSVIYGYTFGSGTRLTVV.

CDR3 in amino acids: CASRERRPTYGYTF. The DNA for the CDR3 is TGTGCCAGTAGGGAACGGAGACCTACCTATGGCTACACCTTC. V usage is TRBV19 and J usage is TRBJ1-2; no clear D. Trimming pared 6 bases from V and 4 bases from J, leaving 15 bases between. CDR3 length equals 14 residues. In germline, CDR1 is LNHDA, CDR2 SQIVND (reference sequence).

This chain connects TRBV6-5 to TRBJ1-2; 10 bases line up with TRBD1. The CDR3 has 13 amino acids. CDR1 and CDR2 (germline): MNHEY, SVGAGI. V was pared by 7 bases and J by 7 bases, with 6 bases of the junction left unmatched. The CDR3 nucleotides read TGTGCCAGCACCACGACAGGGGGCACTGGCTACACCTTC. This sequence encodes CASTTTGGTGYTF.

The V call is TRBV7-2, the J call TRBJ2-3, with a tentative D call TRBD2 (6 bases). Trimming cost V 6 bases and J 2 bases, with 12 bases left between them. The CDR3 extends over 14 amino acids. Germline V gene lookup returns CDR1 SGHTA and CDR2 FQGNSA. CDR3: CASSPLASTDTQYF. The CDR3 coding sequence is TGTGCCAGCAGTCCACTAGCTTCCACAGATACGCAGTATTTT.

V and J are TRBV5-1 and TRBJ2-1; 9 bases fit TRBD2. J lost 7 bases, V lost 0 bases, and 5 bases had no gene match. Germline CDR1 SGHRS, CDR2 YFSETQ. The CDR3 length is 15 residues. The CDR3 protein is CASSLGSGRSNEQFF. CDR3 sequence (DNA): TGCGCCAGCAGCTTGGGGAGCGGGAGGTCAAATGAGCAGTTCTTC.

The gene calls are TRBV9 and TRBJ1-3; possibly TRBD1 for D (6 bases). V lost 4 bases to trimming and J lost 0 bases, with 35 bases between them. The CDR3 contains 23 residues. The germline V gene has CDR1 SGDLS and CDR2 YYNGEE. This CDR3 is CASSSPAPRQAEGHASSGNTIYF. The CDR3 coding sequence is TGTGCCAGCAGCTCCCCCGCCCCAAGACAGGCTGAAGGCCATGCGTCCTCTGGAAACACCATATATTTT.

CDR3 in DNA: TGTGCCAGCAGCTCGGACAGGGGAGAGACCCAGTACTTC. This sequence encodes CASSSDRGETQYF. The genes are TRBV7-2 and TRBJ2-5; 9 bases agree with TRBD1. Germline trimming cut 4 bases from V and 4 bases from J; bases unmatched to any gene: 1. Germline V gene sequence: CDR1 SGHTA, CDR2 FQGNSA. The CDR3 totals 13 residues.

The V gene is TRBV7-3, the J gene TRBJ2-3; the D gene is possibly TRBD1 (6 bases). CDR3 length equals 12 residues. Germline V CDR1 and CDR2: SGHTA, FQGTGA. Trimming removed 5 bases at V and 7 bases at J, with 10 bases between. CDR3 nucleotides: TGTGCCAGCAGCCTCCAGGGGCATACGCAGTATTTT. Protein: CASSLQGHTQYF.

The V call is TRBV6-1, the J call TRBJ2-1; 9 bases map to TRBD2. V lost 2 bases and J lost 7; bases outside the gene matches: 9. The CDR3 has 16 amino acids. Germline lookup yields CDR1 MNHNS and CDR2 SASEGT. The CDR3 loop reads CASSELGGRAANEQFF. For the CDR3, the DNA is TGTGCCAGCAGTGAACTCGGCGGGAGGGCCGCTAATGAGCAGTTCTTC.